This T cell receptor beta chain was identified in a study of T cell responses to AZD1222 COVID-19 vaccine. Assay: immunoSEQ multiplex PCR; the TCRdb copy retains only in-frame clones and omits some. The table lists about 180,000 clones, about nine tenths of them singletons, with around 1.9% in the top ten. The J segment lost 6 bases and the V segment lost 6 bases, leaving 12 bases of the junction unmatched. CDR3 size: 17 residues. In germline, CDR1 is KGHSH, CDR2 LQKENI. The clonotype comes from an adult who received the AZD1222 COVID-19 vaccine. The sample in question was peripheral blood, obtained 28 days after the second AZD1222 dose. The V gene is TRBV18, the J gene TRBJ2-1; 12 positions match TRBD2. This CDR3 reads CASSGPLAGGISNEQFF. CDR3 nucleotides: TGTGCCAGCTCGGGCCCCCTAGCGGGGGGGATTAGCAATGAGCAGTTCTTC.